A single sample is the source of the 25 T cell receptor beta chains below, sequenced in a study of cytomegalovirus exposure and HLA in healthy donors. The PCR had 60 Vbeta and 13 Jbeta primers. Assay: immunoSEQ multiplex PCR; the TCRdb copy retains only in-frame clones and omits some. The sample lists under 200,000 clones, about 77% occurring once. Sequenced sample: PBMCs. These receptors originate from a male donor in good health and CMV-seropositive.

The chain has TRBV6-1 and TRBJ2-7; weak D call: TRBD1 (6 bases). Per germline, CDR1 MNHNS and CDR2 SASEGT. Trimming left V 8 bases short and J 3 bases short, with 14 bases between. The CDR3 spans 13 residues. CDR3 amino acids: CASSYRVSYEQYF. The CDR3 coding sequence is TGTGCCAGCTCGTACAGGGTGAGCTACGAGCAGTACTTC.

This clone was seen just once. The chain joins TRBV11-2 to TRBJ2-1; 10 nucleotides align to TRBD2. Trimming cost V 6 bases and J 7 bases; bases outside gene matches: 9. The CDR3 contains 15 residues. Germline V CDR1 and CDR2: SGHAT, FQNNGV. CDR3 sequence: CASSLSSGGLNEQFF. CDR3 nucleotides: TGTGCCAGCAGTCTATCTAGCGGGGGCCTTAATGAGCAGTTCTTC.

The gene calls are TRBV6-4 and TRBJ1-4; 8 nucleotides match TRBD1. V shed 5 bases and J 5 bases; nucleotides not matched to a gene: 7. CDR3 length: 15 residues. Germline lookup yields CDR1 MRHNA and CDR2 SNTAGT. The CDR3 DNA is TGTGCCAGCAGTAGGACAGGGTACGGAAATGAAAAACTGTTTTTT. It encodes CASSRTGYGNEKLFF.

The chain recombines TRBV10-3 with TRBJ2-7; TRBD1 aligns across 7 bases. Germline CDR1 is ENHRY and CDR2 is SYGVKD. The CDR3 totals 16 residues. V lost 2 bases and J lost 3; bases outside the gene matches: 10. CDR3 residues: CAISEEGTGTDYEQYF. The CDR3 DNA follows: TGTGCCATCAGTGAGGAGGGTACGGGGACAGACTACGAGCAGTACTTC.

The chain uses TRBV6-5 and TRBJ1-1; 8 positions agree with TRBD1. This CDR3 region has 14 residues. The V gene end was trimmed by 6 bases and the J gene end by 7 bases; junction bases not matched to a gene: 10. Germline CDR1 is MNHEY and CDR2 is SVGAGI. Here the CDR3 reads CASSRGQGGVEAFF. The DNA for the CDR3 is TGTGCCAGCAGCCGAGGACAGGGAGGGGTTGAAGCTTTCTTT.

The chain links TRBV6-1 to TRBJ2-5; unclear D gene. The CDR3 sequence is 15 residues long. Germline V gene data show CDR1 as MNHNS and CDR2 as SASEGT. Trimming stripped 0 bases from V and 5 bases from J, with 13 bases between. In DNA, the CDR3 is TGTGCCAGCAGTGAAGCGGGCATCCCTGGGGAGACCCAGTACTTC. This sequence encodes CASSEAGIPGETQYF.

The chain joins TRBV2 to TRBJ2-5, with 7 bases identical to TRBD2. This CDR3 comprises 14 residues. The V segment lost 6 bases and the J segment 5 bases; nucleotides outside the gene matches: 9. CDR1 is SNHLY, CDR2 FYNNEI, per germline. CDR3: CASSREGSTETQYF. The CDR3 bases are TGTGCCAGCAGCAGGGAGGGGTCCACGGAGACCCAGTACTTC.

The CDR3 bases are TGTGCCACCAGCAGAGATCAGGGTAACGGTTCACCCCTCCACTTT. The encoded protein is CATSRDQGNGSPLHF. The V gene is TRBV15, the J gene TRBJ1-6; tentative D call: TRBD1 (5 bases). The germline V gene encodes CDR1 LNHNV and CDR2 YYDKDF (reference sequence). The CDR3 is made up of 15 amino acids. V dropped 0 bases and J dropped 9 bases, with 12 bases sitting between them.

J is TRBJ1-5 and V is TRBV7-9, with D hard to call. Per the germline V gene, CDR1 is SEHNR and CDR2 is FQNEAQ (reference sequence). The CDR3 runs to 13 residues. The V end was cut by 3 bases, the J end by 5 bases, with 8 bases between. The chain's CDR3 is CASSFREDQPQHF. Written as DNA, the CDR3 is TGTGCCAGCAGCTTTAGGGAGGATCAGCCCCAGCATTTT. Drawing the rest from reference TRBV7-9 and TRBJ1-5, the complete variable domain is DTGVSQNPRHKITKRGQNVTFRCDPISEHNRLYWYRQTLGQGPEFLTYFQNEAQLEKSRLLSDRFSAERPKGSFSTLEIQRTEQGDSAMYLCASSFREDQPQHFGDGTRLSIL.

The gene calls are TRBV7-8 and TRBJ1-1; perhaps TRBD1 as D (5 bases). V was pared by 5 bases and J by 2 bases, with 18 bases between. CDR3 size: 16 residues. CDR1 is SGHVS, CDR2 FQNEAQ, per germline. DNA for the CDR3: TGTGCCAGCAGCCATCAGGGTAGAGTCATAAACACTGAAGCTTTCTTT. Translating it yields CASSHQGRVINTEAFF.

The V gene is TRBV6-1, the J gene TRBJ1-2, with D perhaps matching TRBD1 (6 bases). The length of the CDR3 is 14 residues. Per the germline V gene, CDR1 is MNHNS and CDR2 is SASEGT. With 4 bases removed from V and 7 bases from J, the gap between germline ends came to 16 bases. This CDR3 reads CASSGGQSTGGYTF. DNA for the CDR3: TGTGCCAGCAGTGGAGGACAGAGCACGGGTGGCTACACCTTC.

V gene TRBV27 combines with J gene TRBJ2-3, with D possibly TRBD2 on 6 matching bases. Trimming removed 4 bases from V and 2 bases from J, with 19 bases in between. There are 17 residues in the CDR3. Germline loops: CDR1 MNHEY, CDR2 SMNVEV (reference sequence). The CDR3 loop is CASSSLGGRGATDTQYF. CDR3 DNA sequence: TGTGCCAGCAGTTCGCTGGGGGGACGTGGGGCCACAGATACGCAGTATTTT.

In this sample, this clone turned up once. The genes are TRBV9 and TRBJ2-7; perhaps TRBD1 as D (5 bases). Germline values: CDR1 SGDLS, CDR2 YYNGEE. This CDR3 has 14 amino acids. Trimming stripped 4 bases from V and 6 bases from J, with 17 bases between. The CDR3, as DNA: TGTGCCAGCAGCCCCCCCGAAGTAGGGGCCGAGCAGTACTTC. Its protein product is CASSPPEVGAEQYF. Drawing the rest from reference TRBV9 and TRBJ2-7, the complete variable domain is DSGVTQTPKHLITATGQRVTLRCSPRSGDLSVYWYQQSLDQGLQFLIQYYNGEERAKGNILERFSAQQFPDLHSELNLSSLELGDSALYFCASSPPEVGAEQYFGPGTRLTVT.

This CDR3 is CASSPEPGQDKDTIYF. The CDR3 DNA reads as TGTGCCAGCAGCCCAGAGCCGGGACAGGATAAAGACACCATATATTTT. The chain joins TRBV13 to TRBJ1-3; 8 nucleotides align to TRBD1. Germline CDR1 is PRHDT and CDR2 is FYEKMQ (reference sequence). The CDR3 has 16 residues. Trimming took 5 bases from V and 8 from J; bases not matched to a gene: 14. The full variable domain, with the rest looked up from reference TRBV13 and TRBJ1-3, is AAGVIQSPRHLIKEKRETATLKCYPIPRHDTVYWYQQGPGQDPQFLISFYEKMQSDKGSIPDRFSAQQFSDYHSELNMSSLELGDSALYFCASSPEPGQDKDTIYFGEGSWLTVV.

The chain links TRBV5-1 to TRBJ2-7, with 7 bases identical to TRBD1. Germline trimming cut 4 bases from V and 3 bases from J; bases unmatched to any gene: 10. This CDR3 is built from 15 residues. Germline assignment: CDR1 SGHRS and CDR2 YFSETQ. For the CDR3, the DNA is TGCGCCAGCAGCCCTCGGGACAGAGGGCTCTACGAGCAGTACTTC. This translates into CASSPRDRGLYEQYF.

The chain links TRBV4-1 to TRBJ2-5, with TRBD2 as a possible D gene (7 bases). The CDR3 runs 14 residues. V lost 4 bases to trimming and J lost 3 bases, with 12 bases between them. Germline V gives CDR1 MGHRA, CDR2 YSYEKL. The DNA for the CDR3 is TGCGCCAGCAGCCGGCGGGGGCCCGAAGAGACCCAGTACTTC. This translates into CASSRRGPEETQYF.

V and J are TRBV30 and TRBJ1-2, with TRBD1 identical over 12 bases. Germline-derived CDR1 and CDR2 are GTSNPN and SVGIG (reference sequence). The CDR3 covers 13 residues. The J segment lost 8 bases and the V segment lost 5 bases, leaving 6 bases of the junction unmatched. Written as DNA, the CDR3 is TGTGCCTGGGACGGGACAGGGGGCGGGGGCTACACCTTC. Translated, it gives CAWDGTGGGGYTF.

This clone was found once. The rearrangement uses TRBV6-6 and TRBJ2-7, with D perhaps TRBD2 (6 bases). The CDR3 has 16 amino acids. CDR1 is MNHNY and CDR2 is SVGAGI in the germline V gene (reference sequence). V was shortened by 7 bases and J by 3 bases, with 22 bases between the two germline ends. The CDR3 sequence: CASTTGTRFLGYEQYF. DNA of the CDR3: TGTGCCAGCACCACCGGGACTCGATTTCTTGGCTACGAGCAGTACTTC.

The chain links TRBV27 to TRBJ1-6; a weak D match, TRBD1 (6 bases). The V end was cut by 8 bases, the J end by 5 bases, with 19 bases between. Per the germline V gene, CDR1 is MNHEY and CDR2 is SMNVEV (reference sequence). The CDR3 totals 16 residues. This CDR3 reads CASGAYGGGNNSPLHF. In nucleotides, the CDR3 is TGTGCCAGCGGGGCCTATGGGGGGGGCAATAATTCACCCCTCCACTTT.

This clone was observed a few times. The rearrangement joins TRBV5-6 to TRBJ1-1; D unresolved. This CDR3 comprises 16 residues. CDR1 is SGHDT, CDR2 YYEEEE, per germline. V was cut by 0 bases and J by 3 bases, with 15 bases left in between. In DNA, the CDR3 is TGTGCCAGCAGCTTGGACTCATATGGAGAGTACACTGAAGCTTTCTTT. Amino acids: CASSLDSYGEYTEAFF.

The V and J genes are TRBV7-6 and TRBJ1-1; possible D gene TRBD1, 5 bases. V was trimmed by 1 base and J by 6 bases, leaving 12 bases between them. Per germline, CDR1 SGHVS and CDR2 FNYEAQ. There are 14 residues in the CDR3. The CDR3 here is CASSLGSPGPEAFF. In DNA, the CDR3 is TGTGCCAGCAGCTTAGGTTCTCCAGGGCCTGAAGCTTTCTTT.

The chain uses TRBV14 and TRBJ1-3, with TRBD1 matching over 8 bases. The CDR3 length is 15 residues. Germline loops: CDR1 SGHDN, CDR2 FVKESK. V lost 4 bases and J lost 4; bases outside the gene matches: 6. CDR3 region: CASSLRTGIGNTIYF. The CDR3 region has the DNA TGTGCCAGCAGCCTTCGGACAGGGATAGGAAACACCATATATTTT.

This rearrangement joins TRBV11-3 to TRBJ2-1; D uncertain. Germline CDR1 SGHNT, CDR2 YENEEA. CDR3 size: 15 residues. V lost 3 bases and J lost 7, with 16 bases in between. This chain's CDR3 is CASSFSSHWSNEQFF. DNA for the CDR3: TGTGCCAGCAGCTTTTCGAGTCATTGGAGTAATGAGCAGTTCTTC.

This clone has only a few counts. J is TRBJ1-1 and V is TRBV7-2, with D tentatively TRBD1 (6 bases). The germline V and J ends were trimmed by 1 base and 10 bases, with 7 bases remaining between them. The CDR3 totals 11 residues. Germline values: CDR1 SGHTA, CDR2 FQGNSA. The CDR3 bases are TGTGCCAGCAGCTTAGAAGGGGGAGCTTTCTTT. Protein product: CASSLEGGAFF.

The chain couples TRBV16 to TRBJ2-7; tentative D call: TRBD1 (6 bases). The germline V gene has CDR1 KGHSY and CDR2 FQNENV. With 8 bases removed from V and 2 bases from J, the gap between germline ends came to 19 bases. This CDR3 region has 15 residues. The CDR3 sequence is CASGSSGTNAYEQYF. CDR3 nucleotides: TGTGCCAGCGGCTCCTCAGGGACAAATGCCTACGAGCAGTACTTC.